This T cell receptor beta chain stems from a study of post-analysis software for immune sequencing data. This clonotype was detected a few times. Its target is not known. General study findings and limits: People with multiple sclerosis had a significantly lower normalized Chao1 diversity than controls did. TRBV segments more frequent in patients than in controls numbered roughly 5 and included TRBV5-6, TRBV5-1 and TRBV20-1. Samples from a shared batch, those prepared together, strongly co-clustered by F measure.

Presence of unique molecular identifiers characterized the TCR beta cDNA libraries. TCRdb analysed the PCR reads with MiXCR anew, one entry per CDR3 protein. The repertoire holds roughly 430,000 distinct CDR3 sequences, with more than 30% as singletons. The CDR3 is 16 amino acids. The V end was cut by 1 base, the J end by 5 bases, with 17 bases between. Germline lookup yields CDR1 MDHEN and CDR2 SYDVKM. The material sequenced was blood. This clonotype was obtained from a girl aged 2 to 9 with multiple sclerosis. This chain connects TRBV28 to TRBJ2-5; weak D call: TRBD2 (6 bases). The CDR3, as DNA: TGTGCCAGCAGTTTATTATCCGGGAGTCGAGGGGAGACCCAGTACTTC. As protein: CASSLLSGSRGETQYF. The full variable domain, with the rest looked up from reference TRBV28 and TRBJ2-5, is DVKVTQSSRYLVKRTGEKVFLECVQDMDHENMFWYRQDPGLGLRLIYFSYDVKMKEKGDIPEGYSVSREKKERFSLILESASTNQTSMYLCASSLLSGSRGETQYFGPGTRLLVL.